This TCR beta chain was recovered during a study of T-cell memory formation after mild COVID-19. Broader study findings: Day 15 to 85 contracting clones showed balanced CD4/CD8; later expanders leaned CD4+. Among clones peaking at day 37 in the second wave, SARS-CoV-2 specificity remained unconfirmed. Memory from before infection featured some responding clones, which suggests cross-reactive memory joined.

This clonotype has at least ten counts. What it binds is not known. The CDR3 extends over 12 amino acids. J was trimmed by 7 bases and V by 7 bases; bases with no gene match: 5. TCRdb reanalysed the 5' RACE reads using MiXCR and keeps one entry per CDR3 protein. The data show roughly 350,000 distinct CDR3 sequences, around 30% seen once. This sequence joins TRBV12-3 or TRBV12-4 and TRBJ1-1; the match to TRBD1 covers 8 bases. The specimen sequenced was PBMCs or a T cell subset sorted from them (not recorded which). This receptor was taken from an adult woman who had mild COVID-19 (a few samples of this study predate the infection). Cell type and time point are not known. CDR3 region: CASTITGGEAFF. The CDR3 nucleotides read TGTGCCAGCACTATAACAGGGGGTGAAGCTTTCTTT.